What follows describes a single T cell receptor (beta chain). Its antigen is currently unknown. This specimen comes from a study of CD8+ T cells in alopecia areata. The wider study: Treated patients received oral tofacitinib, 5 to 10 mg twice daily.

In germline, CDR1 is GTSNPN, CDR2 SVGIG (reference sequence). V was cut by 1 base and J by 9 bases, with 7 bases left in between. The length of the CDR3 is 11 residues. Study-wide results and caveats: Within the top 100, expanded CD8+ clones significantly decreased with tofacitinib, as did scalp clonality.

Sequencing templates came from extracted RNA that was reverse transcribed into cDNA. TCRdb keeps only in-frame clones here, not all; method: immunoSEQ multiplex PCR. The sample shows 95,000 to 100,000 clones, about 60% of them seen only once. Treatment indicated: oral pan-JAK inhibitor, 5-10 mg twice daily. Investigators sorted PBMCs to obtain both CD4+ and CD8+ T cells. This chain connects TRBV30 to TRBJ2-1; no firm D call. The TCR sequence derives from a human donor with alopecia areata. The sequencing here drew on CD8+ T cells sorted from blood, taken between weeks 55 and 65, from a patient treated with tofacitinib. DNA for the CDR3: TGTGCCTGGAGTGGATTGGGTGAGCAGTTCTTC. Translation: CAWSGLGEQFF.